This T cell receptor (beta chain) was retrieved from a study of shared clonotypes between healthy human individuals (dated by TCRdb to between 2020 and 2021). With respect to the entire study: Two women and three men aged 18 to 49 years were included in the cohort. Between about 0.8 and 9 billion PBMCs per donor were obtained by leukapheresis. To increase sequencing depth and limit assay-specific biases, different laboratories used diverse techniques to prepare libraries and sequence TCR repertoires. For each donor, CD4 naive and CD4 memory were each run on three plates, CD8 naive on two plates, and CD8 memory on one plate. To estimate repertoire size and how much clonotypes are shared between individuals, the study performed deep sequencing of blood TCR repertoires from a few healthy adults. Results and caveats for the whole study, not just this receptor: The genetic and exposure-history diversity represented was limited by the small number of donors. Even with the large sequencing depth, rarefaction of the sorted-subset datasets indicated that sequencing was incomplete. Based on pairwise subsampling, the degree of clonotype sharing among donors was expected to be affected by sequencing depth. Sharing across four donors was observed for about 5% of naive CD4, less than 4% of naive CD8, over 2% of memory CD4, and about 0.38% of memory CD8 clonotypes. Naive subsets generally had larger estimated clonotype richness than memory subsets. Higher generation probabilities were observed for clonotypes shared by all four sorted-subset donors than for non-shared clonotypes. Sampling was restricted to blood, and TCR repertoires in tissues likely differ from the TCR repertoires found in blood.

Using the deep immunoSEQ assay, TCR CDR3 regions were amplified from genomic DNA by multiplex PCR. Extracted genomic DNA from each cell subset was distributed evenly across all wells of several immunoSEQ 96-well plates, and each plate was treated as a replicate. For sorted subsets, each replicate PCR was loaded with roughly 200 ng genomic DNA, equivalent to 32,000 or so T cell genomes. The purified libraries were quantified using a Qubit 3.0 fluorometer, sized with a Bioanalyzer 2100, and then quantified again using the KAPA Library Quantification kit. Every immunoSEQ 96-well plate was sequenced on a separate single-read 150-cycle Illumina NextSeq 550 flow cell. In the original analysis: Because only junctional sequences without quality scores were contained in the immunoSEQ output, filtering matching that applied to full-length reads could not be performed. To assign V/J genes and CDR3, sequences were annotated against IMGT germline references using PyIR, a Python wrapper for IgBLAST v1.9. Any read was removed if the V/J assignment was weak (E-value above 1e-6), the CDR3 was missing, or the read contained stop codons, out-of-frame junctions, or ambiguous translated residues. A V3J clonotype was defined by an identical inferred V gene, J gene, and CDR3 amino acid sequence. Percentage overlap between repertoires was computed as shared unique clonotypes divided by the size of the smaller repertoire. Three approaches were used to assess repertoire richness: RTK rarefaction, the Chao1 estimator, and Recon v2.1 estimates of unobserved clonotypes. Generation probabilities for all TCRbeta clonotypes obtained by the gDNA method from four donors were computed using OLGA. The table was pulled from immuneACCESS by TCRdb, which kept in-frame rearrangements only. Such tables lose some clones; where checked, under half of the loss comes from unresolved V genes, and the rest has no known cause. For V, J and clone size, that table is used; D and trimming come from the DNA. The sample table records 2,500,000 or so clones; 93% of these occur just once. Of the sample, about 0.38% is held by the ten largest clones.

To note about this clone: The clone's antigen remains unknown. No base-level quality is on record; no much larger clone is a single base apart.

Spanning cysteine to phenylalanine, the CDR3 consists of 15 amino acids. Only the CDR3 region is kept as DNA, spanning 45 bases read in frame from base 1. V sheds 1 base and J sheds 0 bases, leaving 7 bases between their ends. CDR1 and CDR2 are read off the germline V gene as SGHTA and FQGNSA. Donors were healthy HIV-negative adults with no recently reported acute infections or vaccinations. Every donor was a Caucasian adult residing in Nashville, Tennessee, USA. CD4+ T cells were enriched by magnetic negative selection, after which naive cells were positively selected on CD45RA and the negative fraction was taken as the memory subset. Blood was obtained by leukapheresis, after which PBMCs were separated by Ficoll-Histopaque density gradient centrifugation and cryopreserved in liquid nitrogen vapor phase. Purity and quantity of every magnetically sorted T cell population were checked by analytical flow cytometry. Genomic DNA was isolated from each sorted fraction and quantified by UV absorbance on a Nanodrop 2000c.

The TCR originated in a man aged 18 to 29 in good health. Some clones in this sample may be carry-over from other donors' samples. What was sequenced was naive CD4+ T cells from PBMCs. The meaning of the sample's cell subset or site label: CD45RA+ positively selected. The V and J genes are TRBV7-2 and TRBJ1-3; the D gene assignment is ambiguous. The DNA sequence follows: TGTGCCAGCAGCTTAGGGCTTATCTCTGGAAACACCATATATTTT. The translation is CASSLGLISGNTIYF.